The 19 T cell receptor beta chains below all came from one sample that was sequenced in a study of shared clonotypes between healthy human individuals. CD8 cells regarded as naive lacked CD45RO, were positively chosen for CCR7, and omitted terminally differentiated effector memory CD45RA+ cells. Libraries were prepared by immunoSEQ multiplex PCR; TCRdb keeps only in-frame clonotypes and omits some of them. The data show roughly 2.1 million clones, with about 93% seen just once and over 1.5% held by the top ten. The sequenced sample consisted of naive CD8+ T cells from PBMCs. The receptors shown here come from a man between 18 and 35 years old in good health. Some clones in this sample may be carry-over from other donors' samples.

This sequence joins TRBV2 and TRBJ2-7, with TRBD2 matching over 9 bases. From germline, CDR1 is SNHLY and CDR2 FYNNEI. Trimming at V came to 6 bases and at J to 6 bases, leaving 12 bases not matched to a gene. CDR3 length: 15 residues. This chain's CDR3 is CASSGRDSGRGEQYF. Here the CDR3 DNA reads TGTGCCAGCAGCGGTCGGGATAGCGGGAGAGGCGAGCAGTACTTC.

The chain is built from TRBV18 and TRBJ2-6; the D call may be TRBD1 or TRBD2 (5 bases each). With 6 bases removed from V and 0 bases from J, the gap between germline ends came to 12 bases. The germline V gene has CDR1 KGHSH and CDR2 LQKENI. The CDR3 extends over 16 amino acids. DNA for the CDR3: TGTGCCAGCTCTACGGGACCAAGCTCTGGGGCCAACGTCCTGACTTTC. Protein product: CASSTGPSSGANVLTF.

A single count supports this clone. The chain joins TRBV27 to TRBJ2-7; 8 bases align to TRBD1. This CDR3 region has 14 residues. Germline-derived CDR1 and CDR2 are MNHEY and SMNVEV (reference sequence). V dropped 2 bases and J dropped 5; count of bases not matched to a gene: 5. CDR3 coding DNA: TGTGCCAGCAGTTTAGCAGGGGGCAGGAACGAGCAGTACTTC. This translates into CASSLAGGRNEQYF.

The DNA of the CDR3 is TGTGCCAGCAGTGAATACGGAGACTTACCCACAGATACGCAGTATTTT. As protein: CASSEYGDLPTDTQYF. V usage is TRBV6-1 and J usage is TRBJ2-3; no definite D call. Deletions cut 2 bases from V and 2 bases from J, with 14 bases between. The CDR3 has 16 amino acids. Germline values: CDR1 MNHNS, CDR2 SASEGT.

The V call is TRBV28, the J call TRBJ2-5; 16 positions match TRBD2. Germline CDR1 and CDR2: MDHEN and SYDVKM. V was pared by 1 base and J by 5 bases, with 10 bases of the junction left unmatched. This CDR3 region has 19 residues. This CDR3 reads CASSLSLGLAGGPGETQYF. The CDR3 coding sequence is TGTGCCAGCAGTTTATCGTTGGGACTAGCGGGAGGGCCGGGGGAGACCCAGTACTTC.

The chain uses TRBV9 and TRBJ2-2, with TRBD2 matching over 11 bases. Germline CDR1 is SGDLS and CDR2 is YYNGEE. The V gene end was trimmed by 3 bases and the J gene end by 1 base; junction bases not matched to a gene: 14. This CDR3 comprises 20 residues. The CDR3 nucleotides read TGTGCCAGCAGCGCCCCCGGGACTAGCGGAAGGGCCAGGAACACCGGGGAGCTGTTTTTT. Amino acid sequence: CASSAPGTSGRARNTGELFF.

V is TRBV7-8 and J is TRBJ1-4; TRBD1 aligns across 9 bases. CDR1 is SGHVS, CDR2 FQNEAQ, per germline. J lost 0 bases, V lost 3 bases, and 14 bases had no gene match. The CDR3 runs to 20 residues. DNA for the CDR3: TGTGCCAGCAGCTTTTTTGTTACAGGGGGCTGGGAGGCAACTAATGAAAAACTGTTTTTT. It translates to CASSFFVTGGWEATNEKLFF.

As to this clone: The same CDR3 arises from other DNA sequences in this sample as well. The chain recombines TRBV7-3 with TRBJ2-5, with 11 bases fitting TRBD1. With 4 bases clipped from V and 2 bases from J, the junction kept 3 bases outside the gene matches. From germline, CDR1 is SGHTA and CDR2 FQGTGA. The CDR3 contains 15 residues. The chain's CDR3 is CASSSGTGGQETQYF. As DNA, the CDR3 is TGTGCCAGCAGCTCTGGGACAGGGGGTCAAGAGACCCAGTACTTC.

This rearrangement joins TRBV6-4 to TRBJ2-2; D is ambiguous. Germline values: CDR1 MRHNA, CDR2 SNTAGT. CDR3 length equals 11 residues. Trimming stripped 7 bases from V and 7 bases from J, with 7 bases between. CDR3 DNA: TGTGCCAGCATTAAGGTCGGGGAGCTGTTTTTT. It yields the protein CASIKVGELFF.

The chain carries TRBV19 and TRBJ2-1; no reliable D call. The germline V gene has CDR1 LNHDA and CDR2 SQIVND (reference sequence). Trimming removed 2 bases at V and 3 bases at J, with 8 bases between. The CDR3 runs 14 residues. The CDR3 spells CASSIHLDYNEQFF. The CDR3 region has the DNA TGTGCCAGTAGTATACATCTAGACTACAATGAGCAGTTCTTC.

This clone has a single count. This chain joins TRBV7-8 and TRBJ2-3, with unresolved D. CDR1 and CDR2 (germline): SGHVS, FQNEAQ. V gave up 1 base and J gave up 3 bases, with 8 bases separating them. The CDR3 length is 14 residues. The CDR3 DNA reads TGTGCCAGCAGCTTAGTCCCCGTAACAGATACGCAGTATTTT. As protein: CASSLVPVTDTQYF.

V usage is TRBV7-6 and J usage is TRBJ1-6; 9 positions match TRBD1. Germline assignment: CDR1 SGHVS and CDR2 FNYEAQ. This CDR3 region has 15 residues. The ends lost 6 bases at V and 9 bases at J; junction bases unmatched: 9. The DNA for the CDR3 is TGTGCCAGCAGTCGGCTTGGGACAGGGACTTCACCCCTCCACTTT. It translates to CASSRLGTGTSPLHF.

This chain uses TRBV15 with TRBJ2-7, with D tentatively TRBD2 (6 bases). CDR3 size: 12 residues. V lost 9 bases, J lost 5 bases, and 14 bases lay in between. Germline CDR1 and CDR2: LNHNV and YYDKDF (reference sequence). The CDR3 spells CATSNGGNEQYF. The CDR3 DNA is TGTGCCACTTCGAACGGAGGGAACGAGCAGTACTTC.

J is TRBJ2-2 and V is TRBV25-1; possible D gene TRBD2, 6 bases. The CDR3 loop spans 15 amino acids. Germline V gene sequence: CDR1 MGHDK, CDR2 SYGVNS. Trimming removed 3 bases at V and 10 bases at J, with 18 bases between. For the CDR3, the DNA is TGTGCCAGCAGTGAGGCCGGCGCGGGGTACGAGGAGCTGTTTTTT. Residues: CASSEAGAGYEELFF.

The chain carries TRBV6-5 and TRBJ2-1; 9 bases map to TRBD1. V lost 2 bases and J lost 5; bases outside the gene matches: 4. From germline, CDR1 is MNHEY and CDR2 SVGAGI. The CDR3 contains 15 residues. CDR3 bases: TGTGCCAGCAGTTACCCCGGGACAGGGAACAATGAGCAGTTCTTC. Translation: CASSYPGTGNNEQFF.

This chain joins TRBV5-6 and TRBJ2-2; D might be TRBD2 (6 bases). The V and J ends lost 4 bases and 4 bases respectively, with 11 bases between them. CDR3 size: 14 residues. Germline V lookup: CDR1 SGHDT, CDR2 YYEEEE. CDR3 in DNA: TGTGCCAGCAGCCCGGGGACTCCCACCGGGGAGCTGTTTTTT. Translating it yields CASSPGTPTGELFF.

V is TRBV18 and J is TRBJ2-1; 10 nucleotides line up with TRBD2. CDR1 is KGHSH, CDR2 LQKENI, per germline. Trimming cost V 3 bases and J 8 bases; bases outside gene matches: 10. The CDR3 extends over 16 amino acids. This CDR3 reads CASSPPRLAGVYEQFF. For the CDR3, the DNA is TGTGCCAGCTCACCCCCCCGGCTAGCGGGAGTCTATGAGCAGTTCTTC. The full variable domain, in which reference TRBV18 and TRBJ2-1 provide the parts outside the CDR3, is NAGVMQNPRHLVRRRGQEARLRCSPMKGHSHVYWYRQLPEEGLKFMVYLQKENIIDESGMPKERFSAEFPKEGPSILRIQQVVRGDSAAYFCASSPPRLAGVYEQFFGPGTRLTVL.

This chain joins TRBV19 and TRBJ2-1; the match to TRBD2 covers 7 bases. This CDR3 is built from 13 residues. Germline CDR1 reads LNHDA; CDR2 reads SQIVND (reference sequence). V dropped 10 bases and J dropped 4; count of bases not matched to a gene: 7. The CDR3 region is CATAGLTYNEQFF. The CDR3 DNA sequence: TGTGCCACCGCGGGACTAACTTACAATGAGCAGTTCTTC.

The chain links TRBV7-9 to TRBJ2-1; D might be TRBD1 (5 bases). Trimming stripped 0 bases from V and 6 bases from J, with 15 bases between. Germline V gene sequence: CDR1 SEHNR, CDR2 FQNEAQ (reference sequence). This CDR3 has 16 residues. CDR3 DNA sequence: TGTGCCAGCAGCTTAGCTCAGGGCCAGTTTGCCAATGAGCAGTTCTTC. It encodes CASSLAQGQFANEQFF.